These T cell receptor beta chains were read from a single sample in a study of beta chain features in type 1 diabetes. Sequencing was performed with immunoSEQ multiplex PCR; in TCRdb, only in-frame clones are kept and a portion is missing. Among under 400,000 clones listed, roughly 15% were seen once. Specimen: central memory CD4+ T cells from blood. These receptors were taken from a man aged 25-40 years in good health. Both conserved end residues are trimmed from each CDR3. Each record gives: V gene, J gene, CDR3 protein.

>TRBV7-3|TRBJ2-3
ASSVTGTGQTDTQY
>TRBV30|TRBJ2-4
AWSKSGLTIQY
>TRBV25-1|TRBJ1-6
ASSQTDRGSPLH
>TRBV11-2|TRBJ1-2
ASSSLRGQGGYGYT
>TRBV5-4|TRBJ1-1
ASSFSAPGTEAF
>TRBV11-2|TRBJ2-3
ASSLGASPSTDTQY
>TRBV27|TRBJ2-7
ASRPQGISEQY
>TRBV7-2|TRBJ2-5
ASSLGQGKTQY
>TRBV7-2|TRBJ2-3
ASSRGLAGDTQY
>TRBV7-7|TRBJ2-5
ASSGGGTDQY
>TRBV29-1|TRBJ1-1
SVWRVPEAF